Each of the 10 T cell receptor beta chains below was sequenced from the same sample in a study of cytomegalovirus exposure and HLA in healthy donors. The PCR had 60 Vbeta and 13 Jbeta primers. Here immunoSEQ multiplex PCR was the method, and the copy in TCRdb shows in-frame clones only, minus some. This table has more than 140,000 clones, about 75% appearing once. The sequenced sample consisted of PBMCs. These receptors all come from a male donor in good health and CMV-seronegative.

The chain has TRBV5-1 and TRBJ2-7; TRBD2 matches 9 bases. The CDR3 has 14 residues. From germline, CDR1 is SGHRS and CDR2 YFSETQ. V shed 4 bases, J shed 4 bases, and the junction held 6 bases outside the gene matches. CDR3 region: CASSETSGQYEQYF. DNA of the CDR3: TGCGCCAGCAGCGAGACTAGCGGACAGTACGAGCAGTACTTC.

The V gene is TRBV19, the J gene TRBJ1-2, with D unclear. The germline V gene has CDR1 LNHDA and CDR2 SQIVND (reference sequence). Trimming left V 3 bases short and J 4 bases short, with 12 bases between. The CDR3 runs to 14 residues. The CDR3 spells CASSINSQGYGYTF. CDR3 nucleotide sequence: TGTGCCAGTAGTATCAACAGTCAAGGCTATGGCTACACCTTC.

The genes are TRBV9 and TRBJ1-1, with a possible D match to TRBD1 (6 bases). Germline-derived CDR1 and CDR2 are SGDLS and YYNGEE. The CDR3 length is 14 residues. V gave up 1 base and J gave up 1 base, with 8 bases separating them. CDR3 residues: CASSVTGSNTEAFF. CDR3 bases: TGTGCCAGCAGCGTAACAGGGTCGAACACTGAAGCTTTCTTT.

The V gene is TRBV2, the J gene TRBJ1-2, with 11 nucleotides matching TRBD1. The J segment lost 8 bases and the V segment lost 6 bases, leaving 20 bases of the junction unmatched. Looked up from germline, CDR1 is SNHLY and CDR2 is FYNNEI. The CDR3 extends over 18 amino acids. CDR3 nucleotide sequence: TGTGCCAGCAGGGCGACAAGGACAGGGGGCGATACCGGAATCGGCTACACCTTC. Translation gives CASRATRTGGDTGIGYTF.

V and J are TRBV27 and TRBJ2-7; 8 nucleotides agree with TRBD1. Losses at the gene ends were 2 bases for V and 3 bases for J; bases not matched to a gene: 0. Germline V gives CDR1 MNHEY, CDR2 SMNVEV (reference sequence). The CDR3 has 13 amino acids. CDR3 nucleotides: TGTGCCAGCAGTTTAGACAGGGGCTACGAGCAGTACTTC. This encodes CASSLDRGYEQYF.

V gene TRBV6-5 combines with J gene TRBJ1-5; 9 bases are shared with TRBD1. The CDR3 is made up of 15 amino acids. Germline-derived CDR1 and CDR2 are MNHEY and SVGAGI. V lost 5 bases and J lost 2; bases outside the gene matches: 4. CDR3 protein: CASSRDREGNQPQHF. CDR3 coding DNA: TGTGCCAGCAGTCGGGACAGGGAGGGCAATCAGCCCCAGCATTTT.

The CDR3 loop reads CASSLDGTSTDTQYF. The CDR3 DNA is TGCGCCAGCAGCTTGGACGGGACTAGCACAGATACGCAGTATTTT. The V call is TRBV5-1, the J call TRBJ2-3; D is possibly TRBD2 (6 bases). The CDR3 has 15 amino acids. V dropped 0 bases and J dropped 0 bases, with 8 bases sitting between them. Germline lookup yields CDR1 SGHRS and CDR2 YFSETQ.

The J gene is TRBJ2-3, the V gene TRBV30, with a weak D call TRBD2 (5 bases). V lost 5 bases and J 0 bases, leaving 12 bases between the germline ends. The CDR3 consists of 14 residues. Per germline, CDR1 GTSNPN and CDR2 SVGIG (reference sequence). CDR3 sequence: CAWGREGSTDTQYF. The CDR3 DNA reads as TGTGCCTGGGGCCGGGAAGGTAGCACAGATACGCAGTATTTT.

This chain connects TRBV27 to TRBJ1-5, with 8 nucleotides matching TRBD1. V was clipped by 10 bases and J by 9 bases; unmatched bases: 14. The CDR3 is 14 residues long. Germline assignment: CDR1 MNHEY and CDR2 SMNVEV (reference sequence). The CDR3 sequence: CATRGTGQSGPQHF. CDR3 nucleotide sequence: TGTGCCACCAGGGGGACAGGCCAAAGCGGGCCCCAGCATTTT.

The J gene is TRBJ2-1, the V gene TRBV19, with 14 bases identical to TRBD2. The junction had 10 bases not matched to a gene; V was cut back by 7 bases and J by 8 bases. The CDR3 contains 16 residues. The germline V gene encodes CDR1 LNHDA and CDR2 SQIVND (reference sequence). The DNA for the CDR3 is TGTGCCAGTACCACCGGGACTAGCGGGAGTGGCTATGAGCAGTTCTTC. This gives the protein CASTTGTSGSGYEQFF.